This TCR beta chain was retrieved from a study of T cell repertoires in cytomegalovirus infection. Study-level background: Recently described HLA-C-restricted plus well-studied HLA-B-restricted CMV epitopes were used. Carrying CMV and the relevant HLA type showed in public TCR beta signatures. Study results and caveats: Summed frequency of public TCR beta families distinguished CMV carriers with the relevant HLA. Across the ex vivo response, the dominant clonotypes were HLA-C-restricted CMV-specific TCR beta clonotypes.

TCRdb reprocessed the reads with MiXCR, giving one entry per CDR3 protein. The sample has about 310,000 distinct CDR3 sequences, just under 25% seen once. CDR1 MDHEN and CDR2 SYDVKM come from the germline V gene. The CDR3 is made up of 15 amino acids. Between the trimmed V and J ends, which lost 2 bases and 12 bases, there was a span of 20 bases. This clonotype has only a few counts. The antigen remains undetermined. The chain couples TRBV28 to TRBJ2-1, with a possible D match to TRBD2 (6 bases). This receptor was identified in a human donor in good health (CMV status not recorded). Some clones in this sample may be carry-over from other donors' samples. The specimen was cultured PBMCs, collected from culture after CMV antigen stimulation. The CDR3 nucleotides are TGTGCCAGCAGTTTAAGTCGACCGTCGGGGGTTGTGCAGTTCTTC. Translating it yields CASSLSRPSGVVQFF. Using reference TRBV28 and TRBJ2-1 for the parts outside the CDR3, the full variable domain is DVKVTQSSRYLVKRTGEKVFLECVQDMDHENMFWYRQDPGLGLRLIYFSYDVKMKEKGDIPEGYSVSREKKERFSLILESASTNQTSMYLCASSLSRPSGVVQFFGPGTRLTVL.